This T cell receptor beta chain appears in the sequencing data of a study of blood T cells in healthy people across ages. Study-wide results and caveats: In these data, TCR beta diversity tracked strongly with naive T cell percentage. With unsorted PBMCs, a conclusive comparison of naive versus antigen-experienced cells was not possible. Diversity of TCR beta per million T cells declined in a roughly linear way with age.

Regarding this clonotype: Its cognate antigen is unknown.

Samples had at least 6.5 million PBMCs isolated from them. It was with a sample-barcoded 5' primer and a J-beta primer mix that a second PCR of roughly 7 to 11 cycles was run. TCRdb re-called the 5' RACE reads through MiXCR, storing one row per CDR3 protein. The data show about 930,000 distinct CDR3 sequences, 25% to 30% seen once. The CDR3 runs to 15 residues. The same sample was also studied in work on T cells of mothers and their children.

The chain joins TRBV21-1 to TRBJ1-2; the table's D call TRBD1 went unverified against the DNA. TRBV21-1 is a pseudogene segment. The sequenced sample consisted of blood. The receptor was derived from a woman between 35 and 50 years old in good health. DNA of the CDR3: TGTGCCAGCAGCGGACGAACCGGGACAAGCTATGGCTACACCTTC. It translates to CASSGRTGTSYGYTF.